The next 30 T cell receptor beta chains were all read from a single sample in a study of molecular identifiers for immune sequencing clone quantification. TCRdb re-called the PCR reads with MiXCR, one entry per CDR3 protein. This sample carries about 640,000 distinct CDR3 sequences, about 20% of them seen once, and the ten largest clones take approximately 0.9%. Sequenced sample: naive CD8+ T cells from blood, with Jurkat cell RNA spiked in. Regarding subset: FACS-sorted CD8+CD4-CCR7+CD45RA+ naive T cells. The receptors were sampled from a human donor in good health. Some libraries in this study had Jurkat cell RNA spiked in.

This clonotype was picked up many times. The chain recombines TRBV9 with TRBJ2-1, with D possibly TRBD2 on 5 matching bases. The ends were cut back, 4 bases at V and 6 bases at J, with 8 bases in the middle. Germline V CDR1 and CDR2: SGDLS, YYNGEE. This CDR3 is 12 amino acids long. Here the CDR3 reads CASSRSGNEQFF. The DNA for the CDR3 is TGTGCCAGCAGCCGCAGCGGCAATGAGCAGTTCTTC.

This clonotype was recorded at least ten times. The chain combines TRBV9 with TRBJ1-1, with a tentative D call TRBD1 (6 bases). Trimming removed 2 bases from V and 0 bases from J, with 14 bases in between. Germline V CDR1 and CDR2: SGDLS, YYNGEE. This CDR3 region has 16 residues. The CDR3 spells CASSVRQEPMNTEAFF. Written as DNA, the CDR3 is TGTGCCAGCAGCGTTCGACAGGAACCAATGAACACTGAAGCTTTCTTT.

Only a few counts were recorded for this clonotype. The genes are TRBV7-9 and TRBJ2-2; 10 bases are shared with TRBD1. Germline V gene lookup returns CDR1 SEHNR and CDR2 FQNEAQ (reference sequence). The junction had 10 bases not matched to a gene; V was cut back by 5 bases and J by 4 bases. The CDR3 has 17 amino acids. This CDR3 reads CASSPARQGATTGELFF. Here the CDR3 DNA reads TGTGCCAGCAGCCCGGCTCGACAGGGGGCGACCACCGGGGAGCTGTTTTTT.

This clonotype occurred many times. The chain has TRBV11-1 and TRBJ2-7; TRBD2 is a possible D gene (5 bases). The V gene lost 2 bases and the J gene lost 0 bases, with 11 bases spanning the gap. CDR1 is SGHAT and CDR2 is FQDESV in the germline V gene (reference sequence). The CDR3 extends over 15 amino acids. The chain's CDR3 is CASSLFSAGSYEQYF. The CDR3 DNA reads TGTGCCAGCAGCTTATTTTCGGCGGGCTCCTACGAGCAGTACTTC.

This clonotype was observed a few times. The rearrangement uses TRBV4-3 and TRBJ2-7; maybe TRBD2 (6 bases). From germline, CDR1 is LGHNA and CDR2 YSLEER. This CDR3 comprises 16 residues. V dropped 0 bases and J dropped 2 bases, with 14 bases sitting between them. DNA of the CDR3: TGCGCCAGCAGCCAAGATAGGGGCGGCGGGGCCTACGAGCAGTACTTC. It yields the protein CASSQDRGGGAYEQYF.

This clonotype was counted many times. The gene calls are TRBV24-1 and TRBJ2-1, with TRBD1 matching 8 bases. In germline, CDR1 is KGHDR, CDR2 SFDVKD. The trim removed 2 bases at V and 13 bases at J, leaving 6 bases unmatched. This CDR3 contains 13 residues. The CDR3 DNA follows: TGTGCCACCAGTGATTACAATCCAGGGGGCCAGTTCTTC. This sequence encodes CATSDYNPGGQFF.

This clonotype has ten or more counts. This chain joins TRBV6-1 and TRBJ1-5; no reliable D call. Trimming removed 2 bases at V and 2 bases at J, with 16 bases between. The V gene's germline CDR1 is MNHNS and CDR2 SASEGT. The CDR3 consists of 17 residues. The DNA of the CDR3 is TGTGCCAGCAGTGAACGGGTTTGGGTGGAGGGCAATCAGCCCCAGCATTTT. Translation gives CASSERVWVEGNQPQHF.

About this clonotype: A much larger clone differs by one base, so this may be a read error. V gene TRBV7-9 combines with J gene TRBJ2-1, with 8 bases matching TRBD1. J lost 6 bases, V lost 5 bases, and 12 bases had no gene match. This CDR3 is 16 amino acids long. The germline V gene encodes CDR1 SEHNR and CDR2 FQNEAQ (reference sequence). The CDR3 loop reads CASSTGQGPNANEQFF. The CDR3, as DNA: TGTGCCAGCAGCACAGGACAGGGCCCCAACGCCAATGAGCAGTTCTTC.

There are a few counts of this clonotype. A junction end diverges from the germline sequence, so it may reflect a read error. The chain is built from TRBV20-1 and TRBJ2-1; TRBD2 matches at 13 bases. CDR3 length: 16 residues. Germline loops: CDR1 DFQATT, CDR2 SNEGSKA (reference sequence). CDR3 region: CSARDWGTSGIGEQLF. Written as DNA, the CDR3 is TGCAGTGCTAGAGATTGGGGGACTAGCGGGATCGGTGAGCAGCTCTTC.

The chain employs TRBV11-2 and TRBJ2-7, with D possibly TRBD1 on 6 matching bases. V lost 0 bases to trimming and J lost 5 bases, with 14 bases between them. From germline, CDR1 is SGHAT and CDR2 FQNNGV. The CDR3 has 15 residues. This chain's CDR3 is CASSLDLAGVDEQYF. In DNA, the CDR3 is TGTGCCAGCAGCTTAGATTTAGCAGGGGTCGACGAGCAGTACTTC.

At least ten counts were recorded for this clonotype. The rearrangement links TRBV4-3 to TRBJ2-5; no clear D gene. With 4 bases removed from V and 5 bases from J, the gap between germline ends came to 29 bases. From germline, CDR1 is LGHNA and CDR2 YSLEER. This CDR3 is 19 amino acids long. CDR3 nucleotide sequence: TGCGCCAGCAGCCCAACCCTGACATCTGAGCAACATCGAAGGGAGACCCAGTACTTC. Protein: CASSPTLTSEQHRRETQYF.

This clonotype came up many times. CDR3 region: CASSYFSETEAFF. The DNA of the CDR3 is TGTGCCAGCAGTTATTTTAGTGAAACTGAAGCTTTCTTT. The genes are TRBV6-2 or TRBV6-3 and TRBJ1-1; D ambiguous. Between the trimmed V and J ends, which lost 3 bases and 5 bases, there was a span of 10 bases. CDR1 is MNHEY, CDR2 SVGEGT, per germline. The CDR3 covers 13 residues.

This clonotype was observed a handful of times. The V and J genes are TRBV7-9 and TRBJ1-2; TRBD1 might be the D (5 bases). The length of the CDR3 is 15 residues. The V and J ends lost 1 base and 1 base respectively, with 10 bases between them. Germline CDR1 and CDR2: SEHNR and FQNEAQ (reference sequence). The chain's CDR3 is CASSLGVRDNYGYTF. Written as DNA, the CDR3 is TGTGCCAGCAGCTTAGGAGTCAGGGATAACTATGGCTACACCTTC.

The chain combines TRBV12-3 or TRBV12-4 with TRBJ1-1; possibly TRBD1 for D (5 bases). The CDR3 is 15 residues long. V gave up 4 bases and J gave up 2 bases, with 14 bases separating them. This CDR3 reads CASSYPGDPNTEAFF. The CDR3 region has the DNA TGTGCCAGCAGTTACCCGGGGGATCCAAACACTGAAGCTTTCTTT.

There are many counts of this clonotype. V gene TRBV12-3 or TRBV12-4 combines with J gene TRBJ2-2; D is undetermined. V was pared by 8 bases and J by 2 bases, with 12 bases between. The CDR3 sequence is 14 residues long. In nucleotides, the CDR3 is TGTGCCAGCCTGTCGCGGCATAACACCGGGGAGCTGTTTTTT. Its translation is CASLSRHNTGELFF.

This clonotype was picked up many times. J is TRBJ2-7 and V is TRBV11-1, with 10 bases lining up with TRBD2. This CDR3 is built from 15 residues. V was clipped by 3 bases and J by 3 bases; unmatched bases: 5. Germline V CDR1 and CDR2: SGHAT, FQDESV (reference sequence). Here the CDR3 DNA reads TGTGCCAGCAGCTTTTACGGACTAGCGGACTACGAGCAGTACTTC. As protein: CASSFYGLADYEQYF.

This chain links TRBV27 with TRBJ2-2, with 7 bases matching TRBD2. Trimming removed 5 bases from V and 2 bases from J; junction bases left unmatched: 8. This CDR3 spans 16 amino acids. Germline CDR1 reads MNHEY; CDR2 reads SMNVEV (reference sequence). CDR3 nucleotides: TGTGCCAGCAGTCCGAGGGGAGGGGATAACACCGGGGAGCTGTTTTTT. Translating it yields CASSPRGGDNTGELFF.

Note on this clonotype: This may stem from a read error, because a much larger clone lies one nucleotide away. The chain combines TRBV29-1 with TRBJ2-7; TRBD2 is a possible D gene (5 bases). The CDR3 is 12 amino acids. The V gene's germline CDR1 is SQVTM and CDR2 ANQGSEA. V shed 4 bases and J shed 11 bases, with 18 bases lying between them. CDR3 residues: CSVVEGGMWEYF. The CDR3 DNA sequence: TGCAGCGTTGTAGAGGGCGGCATGTGGGAGTACTTC.

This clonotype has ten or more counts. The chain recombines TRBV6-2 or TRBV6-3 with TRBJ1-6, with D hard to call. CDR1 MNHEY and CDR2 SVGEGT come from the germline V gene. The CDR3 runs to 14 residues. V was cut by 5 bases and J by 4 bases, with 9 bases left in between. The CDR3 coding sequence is TGTGCCAGCAGTCGACGGGCATATAATTCACCCCTCCACTTT. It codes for CASSRRAYNSPLHF.

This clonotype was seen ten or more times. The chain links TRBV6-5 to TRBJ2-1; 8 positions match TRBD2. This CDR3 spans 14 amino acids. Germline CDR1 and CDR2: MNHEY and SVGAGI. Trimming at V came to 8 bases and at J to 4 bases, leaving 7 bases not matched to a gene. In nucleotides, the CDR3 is TGTGCCAGCGGGGAGCGGGAGCTATACAATGAGCAGTTCTTC. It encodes CASGERELYNEQFF.

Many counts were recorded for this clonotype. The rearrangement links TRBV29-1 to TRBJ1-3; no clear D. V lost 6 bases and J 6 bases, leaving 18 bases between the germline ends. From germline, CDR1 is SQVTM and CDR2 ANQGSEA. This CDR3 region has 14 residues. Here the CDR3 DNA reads TGCAGCGTGGCCTTCCATGGGAAGGAAAACACCATATATTTT. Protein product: CSVAFHGKENTIYF.

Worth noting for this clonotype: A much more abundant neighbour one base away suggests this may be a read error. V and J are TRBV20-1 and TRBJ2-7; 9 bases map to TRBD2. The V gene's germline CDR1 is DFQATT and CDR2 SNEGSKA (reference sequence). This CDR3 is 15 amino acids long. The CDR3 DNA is TGCAGTGCTCGAGGTGGTAGCGGGAGCTCCTACGGGCAGTACTTC. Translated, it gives CSARGGSGSSYGQYF.

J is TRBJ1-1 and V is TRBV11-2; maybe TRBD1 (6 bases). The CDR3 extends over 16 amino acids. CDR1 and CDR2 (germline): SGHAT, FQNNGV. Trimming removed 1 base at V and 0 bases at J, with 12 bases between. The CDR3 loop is CASSLVGAGVNTEAFF. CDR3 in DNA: TGTGCCAGCAGCTTAGTGGGGGCAGGGGTGAACACTGAAGCTTTCTTT. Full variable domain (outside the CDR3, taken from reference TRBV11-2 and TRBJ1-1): EAGVAQSPRYKIIEKRQSVAFWCNPISGHATLYWYQQILGQGPKLLIQFQNNGVVDDSQLPKDRFSAERLKGVDSTLKIQPAKLEDSAVYLCASSLVGAGVNTEAFFGQGTRLTVV.

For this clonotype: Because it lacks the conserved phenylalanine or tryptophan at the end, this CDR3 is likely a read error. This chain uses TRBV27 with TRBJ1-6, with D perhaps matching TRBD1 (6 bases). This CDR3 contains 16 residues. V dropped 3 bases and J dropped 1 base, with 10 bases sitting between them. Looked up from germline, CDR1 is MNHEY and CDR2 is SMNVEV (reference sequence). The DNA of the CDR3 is TGTGCCAGCAGTTTGAGCAGGGGTTCCTATAATTCACCCCTCCACCTT. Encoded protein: CASSLSRGSYNSPLHL.

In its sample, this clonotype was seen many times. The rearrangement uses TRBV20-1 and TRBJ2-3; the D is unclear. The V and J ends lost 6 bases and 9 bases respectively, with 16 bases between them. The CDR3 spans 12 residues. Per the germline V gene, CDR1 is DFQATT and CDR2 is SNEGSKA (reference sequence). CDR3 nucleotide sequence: TGCAGTGCCAATGATCAGGAGAGGACGCAGTATTTT. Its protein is CSANDQERTQYF.

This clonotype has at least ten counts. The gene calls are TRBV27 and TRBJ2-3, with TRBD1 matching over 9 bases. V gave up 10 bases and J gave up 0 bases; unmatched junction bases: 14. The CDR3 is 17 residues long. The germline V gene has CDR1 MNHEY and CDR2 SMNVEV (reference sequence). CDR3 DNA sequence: TGTGCCACCCGTCCCGGGACAGGGACTCGTAGCACAGATACGCAGTATTTT. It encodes CATRPGTGTRSTDTQYF.

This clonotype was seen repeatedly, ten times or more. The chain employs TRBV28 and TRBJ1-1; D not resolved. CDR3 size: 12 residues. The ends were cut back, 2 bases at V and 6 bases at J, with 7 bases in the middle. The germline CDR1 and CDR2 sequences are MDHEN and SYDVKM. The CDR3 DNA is TGTGCCAGCAGTTTAATGGGTGCTGAAGCTTTCTTT. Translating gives CASSLMGAEAFF. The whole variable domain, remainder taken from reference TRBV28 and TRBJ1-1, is DVKVTQSSRYLVKRTGEKVFLECVQDMDHENMFWYRQDPGLGLRLIYFSYDVKMKEKGDIPEGYSVSREKKERFSLILESASTNQTSMYLCASSLMGAEAFFGQGTRLTVV.

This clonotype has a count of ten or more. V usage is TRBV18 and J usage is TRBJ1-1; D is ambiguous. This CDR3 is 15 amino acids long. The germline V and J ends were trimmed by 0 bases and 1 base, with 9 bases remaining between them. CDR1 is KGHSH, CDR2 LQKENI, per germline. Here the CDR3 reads CASSPPFSENTEAFF. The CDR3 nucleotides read TGTGCCAGCTCACCACCGTTTTCTGAGAACACTGAAGCTTTCTTT.

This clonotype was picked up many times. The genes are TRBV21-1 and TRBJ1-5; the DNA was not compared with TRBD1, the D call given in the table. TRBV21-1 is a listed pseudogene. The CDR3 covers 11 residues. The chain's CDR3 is CIPGDNQPQHF. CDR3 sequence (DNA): TGTATCCCGGGGGACAATCAGCCCCAGCATTTT.

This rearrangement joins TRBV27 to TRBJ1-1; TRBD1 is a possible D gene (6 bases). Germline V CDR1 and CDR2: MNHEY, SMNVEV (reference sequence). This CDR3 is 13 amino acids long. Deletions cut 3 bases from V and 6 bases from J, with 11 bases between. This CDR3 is CASSFTGTSEAFF. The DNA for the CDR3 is TGTGCCAGCAGTTTTACAGGGACGTCTGAAGCTTTCTTT.